This T cell receptor (beta chain) was profiled in a study of a mutant IDH1 vaccine in newly diagnosed glioma. Study as a whole: Weeks 1, 3, 5, 7, 11, 15, 19 and 23 were when patients received their eight vaccinations. Treated patients had a mean age of roughly 39 years and a roughly 60% male, about 38% female split. Study-wide findings and caveats: Apparently unrelated to pseudoprogression were changes in the top peripheral T cell clonotypes.

For this clone: No antigen is known for it.

Trimming took 0 bases from V and 4 from J; bases not matched to a gene: 4. Germline CDR1 is SGDLS and CDR2 is YYNGEE. This CDR3 contains 15 residues. Documented time point: week 23, last vaccination. The investigators gave 300 ug of mutant IDH1 20-mer peptide in each vaccine dose, together with topical imiquimod. Here immunoSEQ multiplex PCR was the method, and the copy in TCRdb shows in-frame clones only, minus some. The sample holds 35,000 to 50,000 clones, approximately 89% seen once. The source was PBMCs, collected from a glioma patient whose treatment included an IDH1 peptide vaccine. This chain connects TRBV9 to TRBJ1-5; 7 bases map to TRBD1. The source of this sequence is a man aged 50 or older with glioma. CDR3 sequence (DNA): TGTGCCAGCAGCGTAGAAGGGGGCGCAAATCAGCCCCAGCATTTT. Its protein product is CASSVEGGANQPQHF.